Listed here are 3 T cell receptor beta chains from one sample, sequenced in a study of T cells in localized non-small cell lung cancer. Sequencing used immunoSEQ multiplex PCR; TCRdb keeps in-frame clones, though not all of them. In the table there are 9,500 to 14,000 clones, over 25% of which are singletons. This sample comprised lung tumor tissue, obtained before any cancer treatment. The origin of the receptors is a man aged 35 to 70 with stage I lung adenocarcinoma.

CDR3 loop: CAWSITGGNEQFF. CDR3 nucleotide sequence: TGTGCCTGGAGTATAACAGGGGGCAATGAGCAGTTCTTC. V usage is TRBV30 and J usage is TRBJ2-1; 8 bases are a match to TRBD1. Trimming removed 2 bases from V and 6 bases from J; junction bases left unmatched: 3. The CDR3 covers 13 residues. From germline, CDR1 is GTSNPN and CDR2 SVGIG (reference sequence). Using reference TRBV30 and TRBJ2-1 for the parts outside the CDR3, the full variable domain is SQTIHQWPATLVQPVGSPLSLECTVEGTSNPNLYWYRQAAGRGLQLLFYSVGIGQISSEVPQNLSASRPQDRQFILSSKKLLLSDSGFYLCAWSITGGNEQFFGPGTRLTVL.

The V call is TRBV6-8, the J call TRBJ1-6, with TRBD1 identical over 7 bases. Germline V lookup: CDR1 MNHGY, CDR2 SAAAGT. The trim removed 7 bases at V and 7 bases at J, leaving 13 bases unmatched. The CDR3 is made up of 16 amino acids. The CDR3: CASIRQGRSTNSPLHF. CDR3 bases: TGTGCCAGCATACGACAGGGTCGATCGACAAATTCACCCCTCCACTTT.

This clone was seen many times. The chain joins TRBV9 to TRBJ2-3; weak D call: TRBD2 (6 bases). Germline loops: CDR1 SGDLS, CDR2 YYNGEE. Deletions cut 3 bases from V and 2 bases from J, with 10 bases between. CDR3 length: 14 residues. The CDR3, as DNA: TGTGCCAGCAGCGAGTGGGGGGACACAGATACGCAGTATTTT. It is translated as CASSEWGDTDTQYF.